Given below is one T cell receptor beta chain in context. Its antigen is still unknown. These data come from a study of T cell responses to AZD1222 COVID-19 vaccine. Trimming took 1 base from V and 1 from J, leaving 8 bases between them. Looked up from germline, CDR1 is LNHDA and CDR2 is SQIVND (reference sequence). This CDR3 region has 15 residues. The protocol was immunoSEQ multiplex PCR, while the TCRdb copy is restricted to in-frame clones and leaves out a portion. The table includes more than 70,000 clones, about 85% detected once. Study-wide findings and caveats: Only six or seven AZD1222 recipients tested seropositive at baseline. Spike-specific TCR breadth and depth both grew after two AZD1222 doses. No repertoire was sampled before or during the peak T cell response, only after it.

The receptor's source is an adult who received the AZD1222 COVID-19 vaccine. V and J are TRBV19 and TRBJ2-1; D not certain. Sequences were derived from peripheral blood, sampled 28 days after the second AZD1222 dose. The CDR3 sequence is CASSIASRSYNEQFF. CDR3 coding DNA: TGTGCCAGTAGTATAGCGAGCCGTTCCTACAATGAGCAGTTCTTC.